The 22 T cell receptor beta chains below all came from one sample that was sequenced in a study of T cell repertoires in cytomegalovirus infection. These receptors have no identified antigens. Using its own MiXCR run on the reads, TCRdb lists one record per CDR3 protein. This sample has about 180,000 distinct CDR3 sequences; less than 25% occur once, and the top ten carry roughly 25%. The specimen comprised CD8+ T cells from cultured PBMCs, sampled from culture after CMV antigen stimulation. These TCRs come from a human donor in good health (CMV status not recorded). Some clones in this sample may be carry-over from other donors' samples.

This clonotype was counted a few times. The chain carries TRBV7-8 and TRBJ1-5; 7 positions match TRBD1. This CDR3 is 14 amino acids long. Germline V gives CDR1 SGHVS, CDR2 FQNEAQ. The junction had 5 bases not matched to a gene; V was cut back by 1 base and J by 8 bases. CDR3 loop: CASSLDAQGEPQHF. Written as DNA, the CDR3 is TGTGCCAGCAGCTTAGATGCGCAGGGGGAGCCCCAGCATTTT.

This chain joins TRBV7-9 and TRBJ1-1; no clear D. Trimming took 1 base from V and 4 from J, leaving 10 bases between them. The CDR3 has 14 amino acids. Germline CDR1 and CDR2: SEHNR and FQNEAQ (reference sequence). The CDR3 reads CASSLVSSGTEAFF. Written as DNA, the CDR3 is TGTGCCAGCAGCTTAGTGTCCTCGGGCACTGAAGCTTTCTTT.

This clonotype occurred a few times. The chain uses TRBV7-9 and TRBJ1-2, with TRBD1 as a possible D gene (6 bases). Trimming removed 6 bases from V and 3 bases from J, with 20 bases in between. The CDR3 loop spans 16 amino acids. Germline V gives CDR1 SEHNR, CDR2 FQNEAQ (reference sequence). The DNA for the CDR3 is TGTGCCAGCAGGGCCCCGGGGGACACAACCCACTATGGCTACACCTTC. Its protein product is CASRAPGDTTHYGYTF.

The chain has TRBV7-8 and TRBJ1-1; D gene unclear. V lost 1 base and J 1 base, leaving 10 bases between the germline ends. Germline V gives CDR1 SGHVS, CDR2 FQNEAQ. This CDR3 contains 15 residues. The CDR3: CASSLERGANTEAFF. In nucleotides, the CDR3 is TGTGCCAGCAGCTTAGAAAGAGGAGCGAACACTGAAGCTTTCTTT.

V usage is TRBV7-6 and J usage is TRBJ1-6, with D tentatively TRBD1 (5 bases). With 5 bases removed from V and 7 bases from J, the gap between germline ends came to 6 bases. The CDR3 sequence is 12 residues long. Germline loops: CDR1 SGHVS, CDR2 FNYEAQ. CDR3: CASSEGNSPLHF. In nucleotides, the CDR3 is TGTGCCAGCAGCGAGGGGAATTCACCCCTCCACTTT. The full variable domain, with the rest looked up from reference TRBV7-6 and TRBJ1-6, is GAGVSQSPRYKVTKRGQDVALRCDPISGHVSLYWYRQALGQGPEFLTYFNYEAQQDKSGLPNDRFSAERPEGSISTLTIQRTEQRDSAMYRCASSEGNSPLHFGNGTRLTVT.

This clonotype has a handful of counts. This sequence joins TRBV12-3 or TRBV12-4 and TRBJ2-3; D may be TRBD1 (7 bases). The CDR3 extends over 16 amino acids. Deletions cut 5 bases from V and 0 bases from J, with 15 bases between. DNA of the CDR3: TGTGCCAGCAGTCCAGGGGGGTACACTAGCACAGATACGCAGTATTTT. This codes for CASSPGGYTSTDTQYF.

The chain recombines TRBV11-2 with TRBJ2-7; D gene ambiguous. The CDR3 is 16 residues long. With 3 bases removed from V and 5 bases from J, the gap between germline ends came to 20 bases. Germline CDR1 is SGHAT and CDR2 is FQNNGV. CDR3 DNA: TGTGCCAGCAGCTTCCTTCCGATAACTCAGACGGACGAGCAGTACTTC. As protein: CASSFLPITQTDEQYF.

This chain links TRBV6-5 with TRBJ2-5; D gene uncertain. This CDR3 is built from 15 residues. Trimming removed 3 bases at V and 7 bases at J, with 18 bases between. In germline, CDR1 is MNHEY, CDR2 SVGAGI. CDR3 DNA sequence: TGTGCCAGCAGTTATTCCCCTCCCGGGCCCGGGACCCAGTACTTC. Translation: CASSYSPPGPGTQYF.

This clonotype has a handful of counts. The V gene is TRBV7-9, the J gene TRBJ2-7; D is possibly TRBD1 or TRBD2 (5 bases each). Germline V gene sequence: CDR1 SEHNR, CDR2 FQNEAQ (reference sequence). This CDR3 has 14 residues. The V end was cut by 4 bases, the J end by 3 bases, with 13 bases between. DNA of the CDR3: TGTGCCAGCAGCTCCCCGGGACCCTTCTACGAGCAGTACTTC. This sequence encodes CASSSPGPFYEQYF.

The chain recombines TRBV7-2 with TRBJ2-3, with 8 bases aligning to TRBD2. The length of the CDR3 is 16 residues. With 4 bases clipped from V and 4 bases from J, the junction kept 10 bases outside the gene matches. Germline V CDR1 and CDR2: SGHTA, FQGNSA. DNA of the CDR3: TGTGCCAGCAGCTATCTAGCGGGTGTGGGGCCAGATACGCAGTATTTT. Its translation: CASSYLAGVGPDTQYF.

This clonotype was recorded a few times. This chain uses TRBV6-2 or TRBV6-3 with TRBJ2-7; possibly TRBD1 for D (6 bases). Germline-derived CDR1 and CDR2 are MNHEY and SVGEGT. V was clipped by 0 bases and J by 0 bases, with 9 bases between them. The CDR3 is made up of 15 amino acids. The CDR3 nucleotides are TGTGCCAGCAGTTACTCATTGGGGGCCTCCTACGAGCAGTACTTC. As protein: CASSYSLGASYEQYF.

The gene calls are TRBV7-9 and TRBJ1-2; maybe TRBD1 (5 bases). V was trimmed by 2 bases and J by 3 bases, leaving 10 bases between them. The CDR3 loop spans 14 amino acids. Germline loops: CDR1 SEHNR, CDR2 FQNEAQ (reference sequence). The CDR3 sequence is CASSLSGTDYGYTF. CDR3 DNA: TGTGCCAGCAGCTTATCTGGGACCGACTATGGCTACACCTTC.

This clonotype was seen more than once but under ten times. The chain recombines TRBV7-6 with TRBJ2-5, with 10 bases lining up with TRBD1. The V gene's germline CDR1 is SGHVS and CDR2 FNYEAQ. This CDR3 contains 16 residues. Trimming removed 5 bases from V and 3 bases from J; junction bases left unmatched: 9. The CDR3 DNA is TGTGCCAGCAGCCCTATTTGGGGGACAGGGGAAGAGACCCAGTACTTC. Translated: CASSPIWGTGEETQYF. The variable domain in full, with the rest retrieved from reference TRBV7-6 and TRBJ2-5, is GAGVSQSPRYKVTKRGQDVALRCDPISGHVSLYWYRQALGQGPEFLTYFNYEAQQDKSGLPNDRFSAERPEGSISTLTIQRTEQRDSAMYRCASSPIWGTGEETQYFGPGTRLLVL.

V and J are TRBV7-2 and TRBJ1-1; D not resolved. CDR1 SGHTA and CDR2 FQGNSA come from the germline V gene. This CDR3 spans 12 amino acids. The V gene lost 4 bases and the J gene lost 8 bases, with 11 bases spanning the gap. The chain's CDR3 is CASSYVPREAFF. CDR3 DNA: TGTGCCAGCAGCTACGTCCCCCGAGAAGCTTTCTTT.

The chain links TRBV7-3 to TRBJ2-1; D ambiguous. The germline CDR1 and CDR2 sequences are SGHTA and FQGTGA. CDR3 size: 13 residues. V was clipped by 2 bases and J by 4 bases, with 6 bases between them. CDR3 loop: CASSLLGYNEQFF. The DNA for the CDR3 is TGTGCCAGCAGCTTACTAGGGTACAATGAGCAGTTCTTC.

The CDR3 here is CASSLRAGANSPLHF. The DNA of the CDR3 is TGCGCCAGCAGCCTTAGGGCAGGGGCAAATTCACCCCTCCACTTT. The chain has TRBV4-1 and TRBJ1-6; tentative D call: TRBD1 (6 bases). Trimming removed 4 bases at V and 7 bases at J, with 14 bases between. The CDR3 totals 15 residues. The germline V gene encodes CDR1 MGHRA and CDR2 YSYEKL.

This clonotype was detected a few times. The rearrangement uses TRBV5-6 and TRBJ1-5, with a possible D match to TRBD1 (6 bases). The CDR3 length is 14 residues. V was clipped by 4 bases and J by 6 bases, with 14 bases between them. Germline V CDR1 and CDR2: SGHDT, YYEEEE. CDR3 DNA: TGTGCCAGCAGCCCGTGGGGGGCCGGTCAGCCCCAGCATTTT. This codes for CASSPWGAGQPQHF.

V and J are TRBV12-3 or TRBV12-4 and TRBJ1-1; D remains ambiguous. Trimming took off 1 base at V and 0 bases at J, with 9 bases between the two ends. The CDR3 length is 15 residues. The CDR3 bases are TGTGCCAGCAGTTTAGGGGCACATATGAACACTGAAGCTTTCTTT. Translating gives CASSLGAHMNTEAFF.

In DNA form, the CDR3 reads TGTGCCAGCAGTTTACAGGGCGGGGGGGCGTACGAGCAGTACTTC. Translating it yields CASSLQGGGAYEQYF. This rearrangement joins TRBV27 to TRBJ2-7, with TRBD2 identical over 9 bases. Trimming removed 2 bases from V and 4 bases from J; junction bases left unmatched: 6. Germline V CDR1 and CDR2: MNHEY, SMNVEV (reference sequence). This CDR3 is built from 15 residues.

The V and J genes are TRBV20-1 and TRBJ2-6, with a weak D call TRBD2 (6 bases). V lost 5 bases to trimming and J lost 0 bases, with 8 bases between them. The germline gives CDR1 DFQATT, CDR2 SNEGSKA (reference sequence). The CDR3 consists of 14 residues. CDR3 loop: CSAVDYSGANVLTF. The CDR3 DNA is TGCAGTGCTGTGGACTACTCTGGGGCCAACGTCCTGACTTTC.

CDR3 nucleotide sequence: TGTGCCAGCAGCAAATACACAGATACGCAGTATTTT. It codes for CASSKYTDTQYF. This chain joins TRBV7-6 and TRBJ2-3, with unresolved D. Germline assignment: CDR1 SGHVS and CDR2 FNYEAQ. The V gene lost 5 bases and the J gene lost 2 bases, with 5 bases spanning the gap. The CDR3 runs 12 residues.

J is TRBJ1-2 and V is TRBV12-3 or TRBV12-4; the D is unclear. The ends were cut back, 5 bases at V and 5 bases at J, with 15 bases in the middle. The CDR3 runs to 14 residues. The CDR3 sequence is CASSVGGDDYGYTF. The CDR3 region has the DNA TGTGCCAGCAGTGTGGGCGGAGATGATTATGGCTACACCTTC.